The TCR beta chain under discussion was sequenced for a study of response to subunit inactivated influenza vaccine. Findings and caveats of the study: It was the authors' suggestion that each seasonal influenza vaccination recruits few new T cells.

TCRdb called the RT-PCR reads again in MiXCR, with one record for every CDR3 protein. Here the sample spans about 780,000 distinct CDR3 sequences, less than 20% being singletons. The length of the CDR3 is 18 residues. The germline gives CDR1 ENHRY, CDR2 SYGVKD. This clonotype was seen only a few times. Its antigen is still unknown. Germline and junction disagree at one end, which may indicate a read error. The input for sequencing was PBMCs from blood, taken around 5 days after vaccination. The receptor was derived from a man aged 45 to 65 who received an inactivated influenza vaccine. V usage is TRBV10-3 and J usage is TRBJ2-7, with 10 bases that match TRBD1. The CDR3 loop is CAISGDRGFLVGSNEQYF. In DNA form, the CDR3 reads TGTGCCATCAGTGGGGACAGGGGATTTCTTGTGGGCTCCAACGAGCAGTACTTC.